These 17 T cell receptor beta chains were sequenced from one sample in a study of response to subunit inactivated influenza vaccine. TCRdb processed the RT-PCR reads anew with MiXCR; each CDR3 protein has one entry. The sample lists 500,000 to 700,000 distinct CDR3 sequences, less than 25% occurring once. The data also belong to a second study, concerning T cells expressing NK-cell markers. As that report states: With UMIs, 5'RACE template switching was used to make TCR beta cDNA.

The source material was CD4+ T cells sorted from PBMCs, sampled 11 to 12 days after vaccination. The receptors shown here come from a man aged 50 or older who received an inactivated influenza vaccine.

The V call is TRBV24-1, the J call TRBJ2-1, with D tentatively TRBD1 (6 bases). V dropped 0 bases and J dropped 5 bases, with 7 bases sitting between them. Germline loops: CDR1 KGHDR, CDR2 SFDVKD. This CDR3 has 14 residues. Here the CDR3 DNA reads TGTGCCACCAGTGATTTGCGGGACAACAATGAGCAGTTCTTC. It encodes CATSDLRDNNEQFF.

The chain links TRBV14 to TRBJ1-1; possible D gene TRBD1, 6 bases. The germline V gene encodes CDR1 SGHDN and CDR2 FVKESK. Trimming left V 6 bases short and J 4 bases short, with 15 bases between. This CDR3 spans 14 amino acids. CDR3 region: CASRRTGLGTEAFF. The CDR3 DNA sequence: TGTGCCAGCAGACGTACAGGGTTGGGCACTGAAGCTTTCTTT.

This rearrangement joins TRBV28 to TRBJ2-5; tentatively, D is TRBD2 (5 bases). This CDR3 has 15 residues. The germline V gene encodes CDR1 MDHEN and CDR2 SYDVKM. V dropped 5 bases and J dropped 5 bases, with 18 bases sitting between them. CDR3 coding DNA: TGTGCCAGCAGTCTCGAGGGAGCGTTCGGGGAGACCCAGTACTTC. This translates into CASSLEGAFGETQYF.

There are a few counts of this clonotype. For the CDR3, the DNA is TGCGCCAGCAGCCCCGGTACTCCAATTGGGGCCAACGTCCTGACTTTC. Translation: CASSPGTPIGANVLTF. V gene TRBV4-3 combines with J gene TRBJ2-6; no clear D. The V and J ends lost 4 bases and 3 bases respectively, with 13 bases between them. The CDR3 consists of 16 residues. Germline V gene lookup returns CDR1 LGHNA and CDR2 YSLEER.

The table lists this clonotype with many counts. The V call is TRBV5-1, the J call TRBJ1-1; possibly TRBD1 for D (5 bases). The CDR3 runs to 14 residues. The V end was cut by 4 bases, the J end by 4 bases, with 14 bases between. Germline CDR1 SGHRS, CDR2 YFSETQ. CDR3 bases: TGCGCCAGCAGCCCGGGGCCTTTCGGCACTGAAGCTTTCTTT. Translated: CASSPGPFGTEAFF.

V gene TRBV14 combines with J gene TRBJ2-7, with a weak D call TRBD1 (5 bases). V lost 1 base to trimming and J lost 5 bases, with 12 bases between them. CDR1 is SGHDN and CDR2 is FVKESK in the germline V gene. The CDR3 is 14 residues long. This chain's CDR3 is CASSQAPGSHEQYF. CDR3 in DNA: TGTGCCAGCAGCCAAGCCCCAGGGTCCCACGAGCAGTACTTC. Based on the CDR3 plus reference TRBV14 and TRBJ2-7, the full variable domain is EAGVTQFPSHSVIEKGQTVTLRCDPISGHDNLYWYRRVMGKEIKFLLHFVKESKQDESGMPNNRFLAERTGGTYSTLKVQPAELEDSGVYFCASSQAPGSHEQYFGPGTRLTVT.

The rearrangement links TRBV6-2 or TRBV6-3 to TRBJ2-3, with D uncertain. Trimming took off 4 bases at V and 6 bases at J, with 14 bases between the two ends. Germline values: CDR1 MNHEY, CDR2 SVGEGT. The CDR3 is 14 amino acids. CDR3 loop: CASSSQQRTDTQYF. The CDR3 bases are TGTGCCAGCAGTTCGCAACAGAGAACTGATACGCAGTATTTT.

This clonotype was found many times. This CDR3 is CASSPGLAVQETQYF. CDR3 bases: TGCGCCAGCAGCCCGGGACTAGCGGTACAAGAGACCCAGTACTTC. The chain recombines TRBV5-1 with TRBJ2-5, with 11 bases lining up with TRBD2. The CDR3 has 15 residues. CDR1 is SGHRS and CDR2 is YFSETQ in the germline V gene. With 4 bases clipped from V and 2 bases from J, the junction kept 4 bases outside the gene matches.

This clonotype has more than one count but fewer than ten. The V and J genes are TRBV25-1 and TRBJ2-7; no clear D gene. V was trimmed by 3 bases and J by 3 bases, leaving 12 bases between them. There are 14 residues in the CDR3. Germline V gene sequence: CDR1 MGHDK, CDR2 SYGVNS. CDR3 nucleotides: TGTGCCAGCAGTGACGTTTTTTGGGGCTACGAGCAGTACTTC. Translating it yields CASSDVFWGYEQYF.

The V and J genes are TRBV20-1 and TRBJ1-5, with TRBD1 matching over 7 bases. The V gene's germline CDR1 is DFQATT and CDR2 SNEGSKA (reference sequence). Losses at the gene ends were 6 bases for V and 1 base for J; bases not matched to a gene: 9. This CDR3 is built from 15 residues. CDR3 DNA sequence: TGCAGTGCAATACAGGGGACGGACAGCAATCAGCCCCAGCATTTT. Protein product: CSAIQGTDSNQPQHF.

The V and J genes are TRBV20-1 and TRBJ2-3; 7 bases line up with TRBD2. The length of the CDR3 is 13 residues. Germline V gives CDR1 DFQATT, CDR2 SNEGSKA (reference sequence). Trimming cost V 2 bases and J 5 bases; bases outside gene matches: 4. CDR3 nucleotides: TGCAGTGCTAGAAGGACTAGGCGAGATACGCAGTATTTT. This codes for CSARRTRRDTQYF.

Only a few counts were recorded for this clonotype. The CDR3 DNA is TGCGCCAGCAGCCGGACAGCGAATAATTCACCCCTCCACTTT. Translating it yields CASSRTANNSPLHF. The chain couples TRBV4-1 to TRBJ1-6, with D perhaps matching TRBD1 (6 bases). The CDR3 spans 14 residues. Per the germline V gene, CDR1 is MGHRA and CDR2 is YSYEKL. Trimming cost V 4 bases and J 5 bases, with 9 bases left between them.

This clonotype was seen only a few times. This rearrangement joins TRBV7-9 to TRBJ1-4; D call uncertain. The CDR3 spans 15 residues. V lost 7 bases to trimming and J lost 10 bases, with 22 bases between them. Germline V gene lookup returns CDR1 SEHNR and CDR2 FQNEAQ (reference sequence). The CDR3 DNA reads TGTGCCAGCACTAAGGGAGGAGAATCTAGCGGAAAACTGTTTTTT. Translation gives CASTKGGESSGKLFF.

The CDR3 here is CASSLGAATFSTDTQYF. CDR3 nucleotides: TGCGCCAGCAGCTTGGGGGCAGCGACGTTTAGCACAGATACGCAGTATTTT. The chain links TRBV5-1 to TRBJ2-3; no clear D gene. Trimming shortened V by 0 bases and J by 0 bases, and 14 bases separated the two germline ends. The CDR3 sequence is 17 residues long. Germline V gives CDR1 SGHRS, CDR2 YFSETQ.

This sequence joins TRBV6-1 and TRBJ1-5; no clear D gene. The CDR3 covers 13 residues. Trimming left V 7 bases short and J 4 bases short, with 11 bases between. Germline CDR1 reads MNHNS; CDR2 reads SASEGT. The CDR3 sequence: CASTNSGNQPQHF. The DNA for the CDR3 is TGTGCCAGCACTAACAGCGGAAATCAGCCCCAGCATTTT.

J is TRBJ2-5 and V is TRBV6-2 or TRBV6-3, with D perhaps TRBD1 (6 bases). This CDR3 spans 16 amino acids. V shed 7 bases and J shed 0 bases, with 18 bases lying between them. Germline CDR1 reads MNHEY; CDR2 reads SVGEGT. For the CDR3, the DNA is TGTGCCAGCACCAAAACCGGGACAACGTACCAAGAGACCCAGTACTTC. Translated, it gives CASTKTGTTYQETQYF.

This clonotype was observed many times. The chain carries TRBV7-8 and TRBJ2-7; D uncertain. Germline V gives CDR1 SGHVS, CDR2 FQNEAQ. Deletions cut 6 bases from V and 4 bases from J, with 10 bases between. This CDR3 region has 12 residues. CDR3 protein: CASSQSRYEQYF. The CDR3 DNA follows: TGTGCCAGCAGTCAGAGTAGGTACGAGCAGTACTTC.